The clone carrying this T cell receptor beta chain has just one count. The antigen is undetermined. These data belong to a study of T-cell reconstitution after alpha-beta-depleted transplantation in children. Preparation of the TCRbeta library was carried out with unique molecular identifiers. TCRdb recomputed calls from the PCR reads with MiXCR, one row per CDR3 protein. Seen here are about 470,000 distinct CDR3 sequences, 43% observed once, and the top ten hold roughly a quarter. The study's findings and limits: After transplant, at about two months, alpha-beta T cells were reportedly derived from several hundred expanded graft clones. Diversity and T-cell counts at one year after transplant derived mostly from new T cells.

After removal of 1 base from V and 0 bases from J, the junction contained 6 bases not matched to a gene. The CDR3 contains 16 residues. Germline CDR1 DFQATT, CDR2 SNEGSKA (reference sequence). Sample: PBMCs, taken before TCRalphabeta/CD19-depleted stem cell transplant. The chain carries TRBV20-1 and TRBJ1-3, with 7 bases matching TRBD1. This sequence originates from a girl aged 2-9 years with aplastic anemia, due to receive a stem cell transplant. For the CDR3, the DNA is TGCAGTGCTAGAGGGAGGGACAGCAGCTCTGGAAACACCATATATTTT. This sequence encodes CSARGRDSSSGNTIYF.